These T cell receptor beta chains were read from a single sample in a study of T cell repertoires in MIS-A myocarditis. Some clones are missing from TCRdb's copy, which holds only in-frame ones; the method was immunoSEQ multiplex PCR. The sample contains more than 14,000 clones, 70% to 75% of which appear only once. Sequenced input: left ventricle heart tissue obtained at autopsy. These receptors were collected from a man aged 18 to 35 with fulminant myocarditis from multisystem inflammatory syndrome in adults (MIS-A) after COVID-19. CDR3s include the opening cysteine and the closing phenylalanine or tryptophan. The D gene is left open where the match is weak. Expanded clones are given a class, and other clones once, few, many or no size at all.

J: TRBJ1-2
V: TRBV19
size: -
D: TRBD1
DNA: TGTGCCAGTAGGACCCCAGGGGGCAACTATGGCTACACCTTC
CDR3: CASRTPGGNYGYTF

J: TRBJ2-6
V: TRBV9
size: -
D: -
DNA: TGTGCCAGCAGCGCCGGTAACTCTGGGGCCAACGTCCTGACTTTC
CDR3: CASSAGNSGANVLTF

J: TRBJ1-5
V: TRBV4-1
size: -
D: -
DNA: TGCGCCAGCAGCCAAGATCCCAATCAGCCCCAGCATTTT
CDR3: CASSQDPNQPQHF

J: TRBJ2-1
V: TRBV12-5
size: -
D: -
DNA: TGTGCTAGTGGTTATTCTGGCGGGCAAAATGAGCAGTTCTTC
CDR3: CASGYSGGQNEQFF

J: TRBJ2-2
V: TRBV4-1
size: -
D: -
DNA: TGCGCCAGCAGCCCCTCTTGGGGGACGACCGGGGAGCTGTTTTTT
CDR3: CASSPSWGTTGELFF

J: TRBJ1-2
V: TRBV30
size: -
D: -
DNA: TGTGCCTGGAGTGGTTTAGGCTACACCTTC
CDR3: CAWSGLGYTF

J: TRBJ1-5
V: TRBV4-3
size: -
D: -
DNA: TGCGCCAGCAGCCAAGATCTGCTTCAGCCCCAGCATTTT
CDR3: CASSQDLLQPQHF

J: TRBJ2-2
V: TRBV5-1
size: -
D: -
DNA: TGCGCCAGCAGCTTAGTTTTGGGGGGCCCGGCCGGGGAGCTGTTTTTT
CDR3: CASSLVLGGPAGELFF

J: TRBJ2-2
V: TRBV10-3
size: -
D: -
DNA: TGTGCCATCAGTCGCGTCGGGACCAACACCGGGGAGCTGTTTTTT
CDR3: CAISRVGTNTGELFF

J: TRBJ1-5
V: TRBV19
size: -
D: -
DNA: TGTGCCAGTAGTCTTAACGGACAGCCCAATCAGCCCCAGCATTTT
CDR3: CASSLNGQPNQPQHF

J: TRBJ1-1
V: TRBV7-9
size: -
D: -
DNA: TGTGCCAGCAGCTTATGGGTCGGTGTTGAAGCTTTCTTT
CDR3: CASSLWVGVEAFF

J: TRBJ1-2
V: TRBV27
size: -
D: -
DNA: TGTGCCAGCAGTCGCCCGGGAGGGAATGGCTACACCTTC
CDR3: CASSRPGGNGYTF

J: TRBJ1-1
V: TRBV4-2
size: -
D: -
DNA: TGTGCCAGCAGCCAAGAAATCGACAGTGAAGCTTTCTTT
CDR3: CASSQEIDSEAFF

J: TRBJ1-1
V: TRBV7-9
size: -
D: -
DNA: TGTGCCAGCAGCTTAATCGGTCAAATGAACACTGAAGCTTTCTTT
CDR3: CASSLIGQMNTEAFF

J: TRBJ2-1
V: TRBV6-5
size: few
D: -
DNA: TGTGCCAGCAGTTATAACTACGGGGGCACCTGGAATGAGCAGTTCTTC
CDR3: CASSYNYGGTWNEQFF

J: TRBJ1-1
V: TRBV20-1
size: -
D: -
DNA: TGCAGTGCTAGTCGTAGGGGAATGAACACTGAAGCTTTCTTT
CDR3: CSASRRGMNTEAFF

J: TRBJ1-1
V: TRBV18
size: -
D: -
DNA: TGTGCCAGCTCACCAAATGGGCAGAGCCTGAACACTGAAGCTTTCTTT
CDR3: CASSPNGQSLNTEAFF

J: TRBJ2-5
V: TRBV5-4
size: -
D: TRBD1
DNA: TGTGCCAGCAGCTTGTACAGGGGCGAGACCCAAGAGACCCAGTACTTC
CDR3: CASSLYRGETQETQYF

J: TRBJ2-7
V: TRBV18
size: -
D: -
DNA: TGTGCCAGCTCCTACGGGGGCGAGCAGTACTTC
CDR3: CASSYGGEQYF

J: TRBJ1-2
V: TRBV18
size: -
D: -
DNA: TGTGCCAGCTCACCACTGGCCGAAAACTATGGCTACACCTTC
CDR3: CASSPLAENYGYTF

J: TRBJ2-3
V: TRBV18
size: once
D: -
DNA: TGTGCCAGCTCACCGGACGCAAGTCTGAGCACAGATACGCAGTATTTT
CDR3: CASSPDASLSTDTQYF

J: TRBJ2-2
V: TRBV11-2
size: few
D: -
DNA: TGTGCCAGCAGCTTAGGAGGATATGTAGATCCCGGGGAGCTGTTTTTT
CDR3: CASSLGGYVDPGELFF

J: TRBJ2-7
V: TRBV19
size: once
D: -
DNA: TGTGCCAGTGGAGGGGCAGGCGATTCCTACGAGCAGTACTTC
CDR3: CASGGAGDSYEQYF

J: TRBJ2-2
V: TRBV4-3
size: -
D: TRBD1
DNA: TGCGCCAGCAGCCAAGGGACAGGGAACACCGGGGAGCTGTTTTTT
CDR3: CASSQGTGNTGELFF

J: TRBJ1-6
V: TRBV11-2
size: -
D: TRBD1
DNA: TGTGCCAGCAGCCATACAGGGGATAATTCACCCCTCCACTTT
CDR3: CASSHTGDNSPLHF

J: TRBJ1-4
V: TRBV4-3
size: -
D: -
DNA: TGCGCCAGCAGCCAAGGAGTCGGGGGTTTGTATGAAAAACTGTTTTTT
CDR3: CASSQGVGGLYEKLFF

J: TRBJ2-7
V: TRBV21-1
size: -
D: -
DNA: TGTGCCAGCAGCTTCCGGGACGCAGCCTCCTACGAGCAGTACTTC
CDR3: CASSFRDAASYEQYF

J: TRBJ2-7
V: TRBV7-8
size: -
D: TRBD2
DNA: TGTGCCAGCAGCTTATTAGCGGGCTACGAGCAGTACTTC
CDR3: CASSLLAGYEQYF

J: TRBJ1-4
V: TRBV7-9
size: -
D: -
DNA: TGTGCCACCAAACAGTTGGTAACTAATGAAAAACTGTTTTTT
CDR3: CATKQLVTNEKLFF

J: TRBJ2-3
V: TRBV5-1
size: -
D: -
DNA: TGCGCCAGCAGCTTGGCGGAAGGAAGCCGGACAGATACGCAGTATTTT
CDR3: CASSLAEGSRTDTQYF

J: TRBJ2-3
V: TRBV12-3/TRBV12-4
size: -
D: -
DNA: TGTGCCAGCAGTTTTTCGGGGTCAGATACGCAGTATTTT
CDR3: CASSFSGSDTQYF

J: TRBJ2-3
V: TRBV24-1
size: -
D: -
DNA: TGTGCCACCAGTGGCCCAGCCGGAGATACGCAGTATTTT
CDR3: CATSGPAGDTQYF

J: TRBJ1-4
V: TRBV5-1
size: -
D: -
DNA: TGCGCCAGCAGCCCCGACAGCCAAAATGAAAAACTGTTTTTT
CDR3: CASSPDSQNEKLFF

J: TRBJ2-6
V: TRBV11-2
size: -
D: -
DNA: TGTGCCAGCAGCTTTTCAATGTTCATCTCTGGGGCCAACGTCCTGACTTTC
CDR3: CASSFSMFISGANVLTF

J: TRBJ1-5
V: TRBV2
size: -
D: -
DNA: TGTGCCAGCAGTGAGGGCAGCACTCATAGCAATCAGCCCCAGCATTTT
CDR3: CASSEGSTHSNQPQHF

J: TRBJ1-1
V: TRBV14
size: few
D: -
DNA: TGTGCCAGCAGCCAAGGGAGGAACACTGAAGCTTTCTTT
CDR3: CASSQGRNTEAFF

J: TRBJ2-5
V: TRBV7-6
size: -
D: -
DNA: TGTGCCAGCAGCTTAGGGTACAGCCAAGAGACCCGTAGGGAGACCCAGTACTTC
CDR3: CASSLGYSQETRRETQYF

J: TRBJ2-6
V: TRBV18
size: -
D: -
DNA: TGTGCCAGCTCACCACGACAGGCGTCAACCGTCTCTGGGGCCAACGTCCTGACTTTC
CDR3: CASSPRQASTVSGANVLTF

J: TRBJ1-2
V: TRBV7-8
size: -
D: TRBD1
DNA: TGTGCCAGCAGCCCCGGGACAGGGGCCTCTTTCACCTTC
CDR3: CASSPGTGASFTF

J: TRBJ2-2
V: TRBV30
size: -
D: TRBD2
DNA: TGTGCCTGGAGTCACTCCGGGACTACCGAACCCGGGGAGCTGTTTTTT
CDR3: CAWSHSGTTEPGELFF

J: TRBJ1-3
V: TRBV3-1/TRBV3-2
size: once
D: -
DNA: TGTGCCAGCAGCCAAGATCTCGCTGGAAACACCATATATTTT
CDR3: CASSQDLAGNTIYF

J: TRBJ1-4
V: TRBV4-2
size: once
D: -
DNA: TGTGCCAGCAGCCAAGATCTGCCAGGGGAGGAATCTAATGAAAAACTGTTTTTT
CDR3: CASSQDLPGEESNEKLFF

J: TRBJ1-2
V: TRBV4-1
size: -
D: TRBD1
DNA: TGCGCCAGCAGCCAGCTACAGGGGGGCAACTATGGCTACACCTTC
CDR3: CASSQLQGGNYGYTF

J: TRBJ1-2
V: TRBV27
size: -
D: -
DNA: TGTGCCAGCAGTTTAGCCCCTTCGGATCGGGATGGCTACACCTTC
CDR3: CASSLAPSDRDGYTF

J: TRBJ1-5
V: TRBV6-5
size: -
D: -
DNA: TGTGCCAGCAGAGGGGCGGCCAATCAGCCCCAGCATTTT
CDR3: CASRGAANQPQHF

J: TRBJ1-6
V: TRBV14
size: once
D: -
DNA: TGTGCCAGCAGCCAAGTTCAGGGGATTAGGTCACCCCTCCACTTT
CDR3: CASSQVQGIRSPLHF

J: TRBJ2-5
V: TRBV13
size: -
D: -
DNA: TGTGCCAGCAGCTCCCAGAGTCCCCAAGAGACCCAGTACTTC
CDR3: CASSSQSPQETQYF

J: TRBJ1-3
V: TRBV4-2
size: few
D: -
DNA: TGTGCCAGCAGCCAAGAGCGGACAGCTGGAAACACCATATATTTT
CDR3: CASSQERTAGNTIYF

J: TRBJ2-1
V: TRBV24-1
size: -
D: TRBD1
DNA: TGTGCCACCAGTGTGGACAGGGACGCTATGGATGAGCAGTTCTTC
CDR3: CATSVDRDAMDEQFF

J: TRBJ1-5
V: TRBV3-1/TRBV3-2
size: -
D: -
DNA: TGTGCCAGCAGCCAAGGGGCAGTTAGCAATCAGCCCCAGCATTTT
CDR3: CASSQGAVSNQPQHF

J: TRBJ2-2
V: TRBV19
size: -
D: -
DNA: TGTGCCAGTAGTATGGAAGGATATCCCCCGAACACCGGGGAGCTGTTTTTT
CDR3: CASSMEGYPPNTGELFF

J: TRBJ2-7
V: TRBV7-9
size: few
D: -
DNA: TGTGCCAGCAGCTTAGACCGGGCCCCTCGGGAGCAGTACTTC
CDR3: CASSLDRAPREQYF

J: TRBJ1-6
V: TRBV5-6
size: -
D: TRBD1
DNA: TGTGCCAGCAGCTTTGGGACAGGTCGAACTTCACCCCTCCACTTT
CDR3: CASSFGTGRTSPLHF

J: TRBJ2-1
V: TRBV6-6
size: -
D: TRBD1
DNA: TGTGCCAGCAGGACACAGGGGCCTCTTTACAATGAGCAGTTCTTC
CDR3: CASRTQGPLYNEQFF